This is a list of T cell receptor beta chains from one sample in a study of blood T cells in healthy people across ages. TCRdb re-analysed the 5' RACE reads in MiXCR, keeping a single row per CDR3 protein. The sample records about 780,000 distinct CDR3 sequences, around 25% being singletons. These data were likewise used in another study, on T cells of mothers and their children.

Source material: blood. Receptors originate from a boy aged 5-17 years in good health. The CDR3 runs from the conserved cysteine through the conserved F or W. D genes are given only for firm matches. Some rows have no size entry. The others give once, few or many, or a class for an expanded clone.

d_call	j_call	clone_size	v_call	cdr3_aa	cdr3_nt
.	TRBJ2-7	.	TRBV21-1	CASKEELPGTSAFYEQYF	TGTGCCAGCAAGGAAGAATTACCCGGGACTAGCGCATTCTACGAGCAGTACTTC
TRBD2	TRBJ2-3	few	TRBV12-3/TRBV12-4	CASSLGAGGPYTDTQYF	TGTGCCAGCAGTTTAGGAGCGGGGGGTCCTTACACAGATACGCAGTATTTT
.	TRBJ2-6	.	TRBV3-1	CASSTGLRANVLTF	TGTGCCAGCAGCACAGGGCTTCGGGCCAACGTCCTGACTTTC
TRBD1	TRBJ2-7	.	TRBV10-2	CASSEFGQGVSYEQYF	TGCGCCAGCAGTGAGTTCGGACAGGGGGTTTCCTACGAGCAGTACTTC
.	TRBJ2-1	few	TRBV3-1	CASSQEWGTLSSRNEQFF	TGTGCCAGCAGCCAAGAGTGGGGTACCCTTTCGTCTCGAAATGAGCAGTTCTTC
.	TRBJ2-7	few	TRBV11-2	CASSLVSLGLGEQYF	TGTGCCAGCAGCTTAGTGTCGCTAGGGCTGGGCGAGCAGTACTTC
.	TRBJ1-2	.	TRBV28	CASRETARYGYTF	TGTGCCAGCAGGGAGACAGCCCGATATGGCTACACCTTC
TRBD1	TRBJ2-5	.	TRBV4-2	CASSQNTQQGVGETQYF	TGTGCCAGCAGCCAAAACACACAACAGGGGGTCGGGGAGACCCAGTACTTC
.	TRBJ2-2	few	TRBV12-3/TRBV12-4	CASSSPGTGELFF	TGTGCCAGCAGTTCCCCAGGGACCGGGGAGCTGTTTTTT
TRBD1	TRBJ2-7	.	TRBV7-9	CASVRDRGSYEQYF	TGTGCCAGCGTTAGGGACAGGGGCTCCTACGAGCAGTACTTC
TRBD2	TRBJ2-3	.	TRBV2	CASSDRLAGGTDTQYF	TGTGCCAGCAGTGACCGGCTAGCGGGAGGCACAGATACGCAGTATTTT
.	TRBJ2-7	few	TRBV29-1	CSVEQLTYEQYF	TGCAGCGTTGAACAACTCACCTACGAGCAGTACTTC
.	TRBJ2-3	.	TRBV5-1	CASSLGGDAVSETQYF	TGCGCCAGCAGCTTAGGCGGGGACGCGGTATCAGAGACGCAGTATTTT
.	TRBJ2-7	few	TRBV6-5	CASSYSPGNSYEQYF	TGTGCCAGCAGTTACAGTCCAGGGAACTCCTACGAGCAGTACTTC
.	TRBJ2-7	.	TRBV9	CASSPEAPYEQYF	TGTGCCAGCAGCCCCGAGGCTCCCTACGAGCAGTACTTC
TRBD2	TRBJ2-3	.	TRBV6-5	CASSYSGLAGGTYTDTQYF	TGTGCCAGCAGTTACTCGGGACTAGCGGGGGGCACCTACACAGATACGCAGTATTTT
TRBD2	TRBJ2-2	.	TRBV30	CAWILAGYTGELFF	TGTGCCTGGATTTTAGCGGGCTACACCGGGGAGCTGTTTTTT
TRBD2	TRBJ2-7	few	TRBV7-9	CASSSPGGTISYEQYF	TGTGCCAGCAGCTCCCCCGGGGGGACTATTTCCTACGAGCAGTACTTC
.	TRBJ2-5	.	TRBV27	CASSYNRQETQYF	TGTGCCAGCAGTTACAATAGGCAAGAGACCCAGTACTTC
TRBD2	TRBJ2-5	.	TRBV5-1	CASSLRLSSGTQETQYF	TGCGCCAGCAGCTTGCGGTTGTCTAGCGGGACTCAGGAGACCCAGTACTTC